These 6 T cell receptor beta chains came from one sample sequenced in a study of immune cell composition in non-small cell lung cancer. Assay: immunoSEQ multiplex PCR; the TCRdb copy retains only in-frame clones and omits some. The sample holds roughly 2,500 clones, about 72% seen once. Normal lung was sampled as far from the tumour as possible, at least 3 cm. The sample consisted of non-adjacent lung tissue. The source of these receptors is a human donor with non-small cell lung cancer.

This chain links TRBV5-4 with TRBJ2-3; 7 bases line up with TRBD2. The J segment lost 0 bases and the V segment lost 4 bases, leaving 2 bases of the junction unmatched. Germline CDR1 and CDR2: SGHNT and YYREEE (reference sequence). The CDR3 is 14 residues long. The CDR3 DNA sequence: TGTGCCAGCAGCCGGGACTATAGCACAGATACGCAGTATTTT. Translating it yields CASSRDYSTDTQYF. Using reference TRBV5-4 and TRBJ2-3 for the parts outside the CDR3, the full variable domain is ETGVTQSPTHLIKTRGQQVTLRCSSQSGHNTVSWYQQALGQGPQFIFQYYREEENGRGNFPPRFSGLQFPNYSSELNVNALELDDSALYLCASSRDYSTDTQYFGPGTRLTVL.

The chain joins TRBV6-5 to TRBJ2-7; 7 bases are a match to TRBD2. In germline, CDR1 is MNHEY, CDR2 SVGAGI. The length of the CDR3 is 12 residues. Losses at the gene ends were 5 bases for V and 6 bases for J; bases not matched to a gene: 4. This CDR3 is CASSESGGEQYF. CDR3 DNA sequence: TGTGCCAGCAGTGAGTCGGGGGGCGAGCAGTACTTC.

This chain connects TRBV7-9 to TRBJ1-5, with 10 bases lining up with TRBD1. The germline CDR1 and CDR2 sequences are SEHNR and FQNEAQ (reference sequence). V lost 5 bases and J lost 7; bases outside the gene matches: 14. The CDR3 runs to 17 residues. CDR3 DNA sequence: TGTGCCAGCAGCCAAGCTTCACAGGGACAGGGGAACCAGCCCCAGCATTTT. It yields the protein CASSQASQGQGNQPQHF.

The chain carries TRBV4-1 and TRBJ2-1; maybe TRBD1 (5 bases). This CDR3 has 15 residues. V gave up 1 base and J gave up 4 bases, with 11 bases separating them. The germline gives CDR1 MGHRA, CDR2 YSYEKL. CDR3 region: CASSQVGAAYNEQFF. DNA for the CDR3: TGCGCCAGCAGCCAAGTAGGGGCAGCATACAATGAGCAGTTCTTC.

This clone has only a few counts. The genes are TRBV5-1 and TRBJ2-3; 14 nucleotides agree with TRBD2. The length of the CDR3 is 17 residues. With 4 bases clipped from V and 4 bases from J, the junction kept 8 bases outside the gene matches. The germline V gene encodes CDR1 SGHRS and CDR2 YFSETQ. DNA for the CDR3: TGCGCCAGCAGCCCGACTAGCGGGGGGGTCAGGGCAGATACGCAGTATTTT. Translated: CASSPTSGGVRADTQYF.

V usage is TRBV10-3 and J usage is TRBJ2-7, with D perhaps matching TRBD1 (6 bases). Per the germline V gene, CDR1 is ENHRY and CDR2 is SYGVKD. This CDR3 has 13 residues. The V and J ends lost 6 bases and 5 bases respectively, with 14 bases between them. The chain's CDR3 is CAIRVLGAHEQYF. As DNA, the CDR3 is TGTGCCATCAGGGTGTTGGGGGCCCACGAGCAGTACTTC.